One and the same sample provided the 23 T cell receptor beta chains below, sequenced in a study of cytomegalovirus exposure and HLA in healthy donors. Amplification used 60 Vbeta primers and 13 Jbeta primers. Assay used: immunoSEQ multiplex PCR; TCRdb lists only in-frame clones, some missing. The sample lists 130,000 or so clones; 75% to 85% were seen once. Material: PBMCs. Receptor source: a young woman in good health and CMV-seropositive.

The chain links TRBV6-1 to TRBJ1-4; D is unresolved. The V end was cut by 2 bases, the J end by 8 bases, with 12 bases between. The germline gives CDR1 MNHNS, CDR2 SASEGT. The CDR3 is 14 residues long. CDR3 sequence (DNA): TGTGCCAGCAGTGAACACGGGATTGAAGAAAAACTGTTTTTT. This gives the protein CASSEHGIEEKLFF.

The genes are TRBV4-1 and TRBJ1-1; no clear D gene. CDR3 length: 15 amino acids. Germline V CDR1 and CDR2: MGHRA, YSYEKL. Deletions cut 0 bases from V and 0 bases from J, with 8 bases between. The CDR3 coding sequence is TGCGCCAGCAGCCAAGAAGCCACGATGAACACTGAAGCTTTCTTT. Its translation: CASSQEATMNTEAFF.

Only a few counts were recorded for this clone. One end of the junction does not line up with germline, which may come from a read error. The chain is built from TRBV7-9 and TRBJ1-1, with 8 bases matching TRBD1. CDR3 length equals 14 residues. Germline lookup yields CDR1 SEHNR and CDR2 FQNEAQ (reference sequence). The CDR3 region has the DNA TGTTCCAGCACCTCACAGGGGGTGGGGACTGAAGCTTTCTTT. Encoded protein: CSSTSQGVGTEAFF.

The chain employs TRBV20-1 and TRBJ1-2; D might be TRBD1 (5 bases). V was clipped by 8 bases and J by 8 bases, with 9 bases between them. This CDR3 comprises 9 residues. Germline V gives CDR1 DFQATT, CDR2 SNEGSKA (reference sequence). Here the CDR3 reads CSPPGGYTF. Written as DNA, the CDR3 is TGCAGTCCCCCAGGGGGCTACACCTTC.

This clone was seen just once. This chain joins TRBV29-1 and TRBJ2-2; a weak D match, TRBD1 (6 bases). The CDR3 loop spans 13 amino acids. V dropped 6 bases and J dropped 2 bases, with 10 bases sitting between them. Germline V gene sequence: CDR1 SQVTM, CDR2 ANQGSEA. Here the CDR3 reads CSVEQGNTGELFF. CDR3 DNA sequence: TGCAGCGTGGAACAGGGAAACACCGGGGAGCTGTTTTTT.

The chain uses TRBV30 and TRBJ2-3; D unresolved. Per germline, CDR1 GTSNPN and CDR2 SVGIG (reference sequence). CDR3 length: 14 amino acids. Trimming left V 2 bases short and J 5 bases short, with 14 bases between. The DNA for the CDR3 is TGTGCCTGGAGTCGGTCCGGGTTTGGAGATACGCAGTATTTT. Amino acids: CAWSRSGFGDTQYF.

This clone was seen just once. The rearrangement links TRBV2 to TRBJ1-6; a weak D match, TRBD1 (5 bases). Germline values: CDR1 SNHLY, CDR2 FYNNEI. Trimming shortened V by 8 bases and J by 7 bases, and 12 bases separated the two germline ends. The CDR3 totals 13 residues. CDR3 nucleotides: TGTGCCAGCTTAGGGGATATCAATTCACCCCTCCACTTT. This translates into CASLGDINSPLHF.

The J gene is TRBJ1-1, the V gene TRBV19; weak D call: TRBD1 (5 bases). Germline CDR1 LNHDA, CDR2 SQIVND (reference sequence). The CDR3 consists of 15 residues. V was pared by 2 bases and J by 6 bases, with 16 bases between. CDR3 residues: CASSISLAGGSEAFF. CDR3 nucleotides: TGTGCCAGTAGTATATCCCTTGCCGGGGGGTCTGAAGCTTTCTTT.

The count of this clone is one. The genes are TRBV7-3 and TRBJ1-5; weak D call: TRBD1 (5 bases). CDR3 length equals 17 residues. CDR1 is SGHTA, CDR2 FQGTGA, per germline. Trimming cost V 0 bases and J 0 bases, with 12 bases left between them. In DNA, the CDR3 is TGTGCCAGCAGCTTAACCCCGGAAGGGGATAGCAATCAGCCCCAGCATTTT. Its translation: CASSLTPEGDSNQPQHF.

The chain combines TRBV5-1 with TRBJ1-6, with D possibly TRBD1 on 5 matching bases. From germline, CDR1 is SGHRS and CDR2 YFSETQ. V lost 4 bases and J 0 bases, leaving 20 bases between the germline ends. CDR3 length equals 19 residues. Here the CDR3 reads CASSDAGHLRGSYNSPLHF. CDR3 in DNA: TGCGCCAGCAGCGACGCGGGGCACTTGCGGGGCTCCTATAATTCACCCCTCCACTTT. The full variable domain, with the rest looked up from reference TRBV5-1 and TRBJ1-6, is KAGVTQTPRYLIKTRGQQVTLSCSPISGHRSVSWYQQTPGQGLQFLFEYFSETQRNKGNFPGRFSGRQFSNSRSEMNVSTLELGDSALYLCASSDAGHLRGSYNSPLHFGNGTRLTVT.

The sample holds one count of this clone. The chain recombines TRBV5-5 with TRBJ2-5; D is possibly TRBD1 (6 bases). V was shortened by 6 bases and J by 4 bases, with 16 bases between the two germline ends. Per germline, CDR1 SGHKS and CDR2 YYEKEE (reference sequence). The CDR3 covers 14 residues. CDR3 protein: CASTPTGLGETQYF. CDR3 in DNA: TGTGCCAGCACCCCTACAGGGCTCGGAGAGACCCAGTACTTC.

This clone was found once. The V and J genes are TRBV5-1 and TRBJ2-3, with 7 bases aligning to TRBD1. The ends lost 4 bases at V and 0 bases at J; junction bases unmatched: 5. The CDR3 consists of 15 residues. Germline-derived CDR1 and CDR2 are SGHRS and YFSETQ. Written as DNA, the CDR3 is TGCGCCAGCAGCAATAACAGGGGCAGCACAGATACGCAGTATTTT. This sequence encodes CASSNNRGSTDTQYF.

This clone was observed a single time. This chain connects TRBV4-1 to TRBJ1-6, with no clear D. The germline V gene has CDR1 MGHRA and CDR2 YSYEKL. The CDR3 runs 13 residues. V gave up 4 bases and J gave up 6 bases, with 7 bases separating them. The CDR3 coding sequence is TGCGCCAGCAGCCCCCCCGGTAATTCACCCCTCCACTTT. Translated, it gives CASSPPGNSPLHF.

The chain joins TRBV7-7 to TRBJ2-7; 12 nucleotides agree with TRBD1. V trimming: 5 bases; J trimming: 5 bases; junction bases outside the gene matches: 10. Germline V gene sequence: CDR1 SSHAT, CDR2 FNYEAQ (reference sequence). CDR3 length: 16 residues. The DNA for the CDR3 is TGTGCCAGCAGCCCCGAACCGGGACAGGGGGCGGACGAGCAGTACTTC. It codes for CASSPEPGQGADEQYF.

Regarding this clone: At one end, the junction sequence differs from germline, possibly due to a read error. This chain uses TRBV2 with TRBJ2-7; TRBD1 aligns across 7 bases. CDR3 length equals 13 residues. The germline V gene has CDR1 SNHLY and CDR2 FYNNEI. This CDR3 reads CASIRDRVGEQYF. The CDR3, as DNA: TGTGCCAGCATCCGGGACAGAGTAGGCGAGCAGTATTTC.

This chain links TRBV6-1 with TRBJ2-1; 8 positions agree with TRBD1. This CDR3 has 19 residues. J lost 1 base, V lost 4 bases, and 15 bases had no gene match. Per germline, CDR1 MNHNS and CDR2 SASEGT. Here the CDR3 reads CASSGPGGPVLFSYNEQFF. CDR3 in DNA: TGTGCCAGCAGTGGACCAGGGGGCCCCGTCCTTTTTTCCTACAATGAGCAGTTCTTC.

V and J are TRBV6-5 and TRBJ2-1; the match to TRBD2 covers 8 bases. The CDR3 has 14 residues. Losses at the gene ends were 7 bases for V and 7 bases for J; bases not matched to a gene: 9. The germline V gene encodes CDR1 MNHEY and CDR2 SVGAGI. As DNA, the CDR3 is TGTGCCAGCATGGGCGGGGGGCTGGAAAATGAGCAGTTCTTC. Protein product: CASMGGGLENEQFF.

The CDR3 spells CASSYAQGRLNEQFF. CDR3 bases: TGTGCCAGCAGTTACGCCCAGGGGCGCTTGAATGAGCAGTTCTTC. The chain employs TRBV6-5 and TRBJ2-1; possibly TRBD1 for D (6 bases). The CDR3 is made up of 15 amino acids. Germline V CDR1 and CDR2: MNHEY, SVGAGI. V shed 2 bases and J shed 7 bases, with 15 bases lying between them.

The chain combines TRBV7-2 with TRBJ1-3, with TRBD1 identical over 9 bases. Germline V gene lookup returns CDR1 SGHTA and CDR2 FQGNSA. The trim removed 5 bases at V and 3 bases at J, leaving 11 bases unmatched. This CDR3 contains 17 residues. The CDR3: CASSLPPGQGGGNTIYF. CDR3 nucleotides: TGTGCCAGCAGCCTCCCCCCGGGACAGGGAGGTGGAAACACCATATATTTT.

The rearrangement joins TRBV7-4 to TRBJ2-3; weak D call: TRBD2 (5 bases). The V gene lost 7 bases and the J gene lost 2 bases, with 10 bases spanning the gap. Germline V gives CDR1 SGHVT, CDR2 SQSDAQ. The length of the CDR3 is 13 residues. The chain's CDR3 is CASTGLPTDTQYF. The CDR3 DNA sequence: TGTGCCAGCACTGGACTCCCCACAGATACGCAGTATTTT.

The chain is built from TRBV28 and TRBJ2-2; 8 nucleotides agree with TRBD1. V was pared by 3 bases and J by 3 bases, with 3 bases of the junction left unmatched. This CDR3 contains 15 residues. Per germline, CDR1 MDHEN and CDR2 SYDVKM. Here the CDR3 DNA reads TGTGCCAGCAGTTTCCGGACAGGGTACACCGGGGAGCTGTTTTTT. As protein: CASSFRTGYTGELFF.

The chain links TRBV27 to TRBJ1-6; D remains unclear. The CDR3 loop spans 16 amino acids. Per the germline V gene, CDR1 is MNHEY and CDR2 is SMNVEV (reference sequence). V shed 10 bases and J shed 1 base, with 17 bases lying between them. DNA of the CDR3: TGTGCCACACGAGGAGGGCTTAGATCCTATAATTCACCCCTCCACTTT. This encodes CATRGGLRSYNSPLHF.

The table lists this clone with a few counts. In DNA form, the CDR3 reads TGTGCCAGCAGTTACTCGGACAGTCCCAATCAGCCCCAGCATTTT. As protein: CASSYSDSPNQPQHF. V gene TRBV6-5 combines with J gene TRBJ1-5; D might be TRBD1 (6 bases). V was pared by 0 bases and J by 3 bases, with 9 bases between. CDR3 length equals 15 residues. The germline gives CDR1 MNHEY, CDR2 SVGAGI.